The source of this T cell receptor beta chain is a study of CD8 T cells in Susac syndrome. Study-wide results and caveats: The study's TCR sequencing and HLA analysis drew on a certain number of individuals. That number was acknowledged as relatively small.

The authors reverse transcribed roughly 0.45 to 1 ug RNA with random hexamers. Amplification of TCR beta CDR3 by immunoSEQ multiplex PCR spanned 54 Vbeta and 13 Jbeta. From the immunoSEQ multiplex PCR reads, TCRdb called clonotypes with MiXCR, one entry per CDR3 protein. The table lists about 130,000 distinct CDR3 sequences, under 95% of them singletons, with roughly 0.25% in the top ten. The length of the CDR3 is 16 residues. CDR1 and CDR2 from the germline V gene are LGHNA and YSLEER. V was clipped by 5 bases and J by 6 bases; unmatched bases: 10. A remark on this clonotype: What it binds is unknown.

Relapsing-remitting disease, either stable or active, was present in the multiple sclerosis controls, who were treatment-naive patients. The receptor comes from a human donor with multiple sclerosis. V gene TRBV4-3 combines with J gene TRBJ2-3; 11 bases are shared with TRBD1. The sample consisted of CD8+ T cells from PBMCs. CDR3 nucleotides: TGCGCCAGCAGCGCCTACCGGGACAGGGGGTTGGATACGCAGTATTTT. As protein: CASSAYRDRGLDTQYF.